These 28 T cell receptor beta chains share one sample of origin, sequenced in a study of shared clonotypes between healthy human individuals. Profiled with immunoSEQ multiplex PCR; TCRdb holds only in-frame clones, not every one. The sample includes about 99,000 clones, about half of them seen just once. Input material: PBMCs. Every receptor here comes from a middle-aged woman in good health. Some clones in this sample may be carry-over from other donors' samples.

This clone was seen many times. The chain uses TRBV9 and TRBJ1-5, with D unclear. The ends were cut back, 4 bases at V and 4 bases at J, with 12 bases in the middle. The CDR3 length is 14 residues. Germline V gives CDR1 SGDLS, CDR2 YYNGEE. The DNA of the CDR3 is TGTGCCAGCAGCCTGGGAAATGTAAATCAGCCCCAGCATTTT. Translation: CASSLGNVNQPQHF.

The chain employs TRBV5-1 and TRBJ1-1, with D possibly TRBD1 on 5 matching bases. The CDR3 has 15 amino acids. Germline lookup yields CDR1 SGHRS and CDR2 YFSETQ. V was cut by 1 base and J by 1 base, with 11 bases left in between. The CDR3 sequence is CASSLTGRGNTEAFF. CDR3 sequence (DNA): TGCGCCAGCAGCTTGACAGGACGGGGGAACACTGAAGCTTTCTTT.

The V call is TRBV29-1, the J call TRBJ2-5, with 9 positions matching TRBD1. The J call may not be correct, given that the DNA end is closer to TRBJ2-7. Germline V gene data show CDR1 as SQVTM and CDR2 as ANQGSEA. The CDR3 length is 13 residues. In nucleotides, the CDR3 is TGCAGCGTTGGACAGGGGGTTTCCTACGAGCAGTACTTC. Translated, it gives CSVGQGVSYEQYF.

This clone showed up just once. The rearrangement links TRBV5-1 to TRBJ2-5; 8 bases fit TRBD2. The assigned J gene may be wrong: the sequence end matches TRBJ2-7 better. The CDR3 covers 15 residues. Germline assignment: CDR1 SGHRS and CDR2 YFSETQ. The CDR3 spells CASSLVSGNHYEQYF. In DNA form, the CDR3 reads TGCGCCAGCAGCTTGGTTAGCGGGAACCACTACGAGCAGTACTTC.

At least ten counts were recorded for this clone. The V and J genes are TRBV5-6 and TRBJ2-7; no definite D call. Germline lookup yields CDR1 SGHDT and CDR2 YYEEEE. This CDR3 comprises 14 residues. Between the trimmed V and J ends, which lost 3 bases and 0 bases, there was a span of 10 bases. The CDR3 is CASSSGPFSYEQYF. In nucleotides, the CDR3 is TGTGCCAGCAGCTCGGGTCCATTCTCCTACGAGCAGTACTTC.

V gene TRBV6-5 combines with J gene TRBJ1-5; a weak D match, TRBD1 (5 bases). Between the trimmed V and J ends, which lost 4 bases and 5 bases, there was a span of 15 bases. The germline CDR1 and CDR2 sequences are MNHEY and SVGAGI. The CDR3 extends over 15 amino acids. For the CDR3, the DNA is TGTGCCAGCAGTTTAGGCGGCGTGGGGGATCAGCCCCAGCATTTT. Translated, it gives CASSLGGVGDQPQHF.

As to this clone: With a far larger clone one base away, a read error is the likely cause. The chain combines TRBV7-6 with TRBJ1-4; D is undetermined. Germline-derived CDR1 and CDR2 are SGHVS and FNYEAQ. The CDR3 length is 13 residues. Between the trimmed V and J ends, which lost 5 bases and 13 bases, there was a span of 17 bases. Here the CDR3 reads CASSPNWSGRLFF. The CDR3 DNA follows: TGTGCCAGCAGCCCAAACTGGTCGGGAAGACTGTTTTTT.

This clone has ten or more counts. The CDR3 is CASSVGTSGYTGELFF. CDR3 coding DNA: TGTGCCAGCAGCGTAGGTACTAGCGGATACACCGGGGAGCTGTTTTTT. The chain links TRBV9 to TRBJ2-2; TRBD2 matches 8 bases. Germline V CDR1 and CDR2: SGDLS, YYNGEE. Trimming cost V 0 bases and J 3 bases; bases outside gene matches: 4. The CDR3 has 16 residues.

The chain has TRBV29-1 and TRBJ1-4; D not certain. Per germline, CDR1 SQVTM and CDR2 ANQGSEA. The CDR3 is made up of 13 amino acids. DNA for the CDR3: TGCAGTACGTCAGGTAGATCCAATGAAAAACTGTTTTTT. Translation gives CSTSGRSNEKLFF.

The chain couples TRBV18 to TRBJ2-7, with 8 bases fitting TRBD2. The germline V gene encodes CDR1 KGHSH and CDR2 LQKENI. Trimming cost V 6 bases and J 3 bases; bases outside gene matches: 7. The CDR3 runs 14 residues. The CDR3 DNA is TGTGCCAGCTCCCCAGGGACTAGAGACTACGAGCAGTACTTC. It codes for CASSPGTRDYEQYF.

Ten or more counts support this clone. This chain links TRBV29-1 with TRBJ2-1; 7 positions agree with TRBD1. The CDR3 extends over 13 amino acids. V lost 7 bases to trimming and J lost 3 bases; unmatched junction nucleotides: 6. Looked up from germline, CDR1 is SQVTM and CDR2 is ANQGSEA. The CDR3 spells CSAYRGIYNEQFF. CDR3 in DNA: TGCAGCGCTTACAGGGGCATCTACAATGAGCAGTTCTTC.

The chain employs TRBV20-1 and TRBJ2-1; D uncertain. This CDR3 is built from 11 residues. V was shortened by 4 bases and J by 8 bases, with 9 bases between the two germline ends. Germline V CDR1 and CDR2: DFQATT, SNEGSKA (reference sequence). The CDR3 DNA reads TGCAGTGCTAACGGACGGCATGAGCAGTTCTTC. It yields the protein CSANGRHEQFF.

The V and J genes are TRBV7-2 and TRBJ2-1; TRBD2 agrees at 8 bases. V was clipped by 3 bases and J by 5 bases; unmatched bases: 6. CDR3 size: 15 residues. CDR1 and CDR2 from the germline V gene are SGHTA and FQGNSA. The CDR3 DNA sequence: TGTGCCAGCAGCTTGGTATGGCGGGGGGACAATGAGCAGTTCTTC. It codes for CASSLVWRGDNEQFF.

This clone was seen at least ten times. The chain links TRBV5-1 to TRBJ2-1, with 8 nucleotides matching TRBD2. J was trimmed by 9 bases and V by 1 base; bases with no gene match: 9. The CDR3 length is 15 residues. Germline V gene sequence: CDR1 SGHRS, CDR2 YFSETQ. The CDR3 protein is CASSLLPGGPGEQFF. The CDR3 DNA sequence: TGCGCCAGCAGCTTGTTGCCGGGAGGGCCGGGTGAGCAGTTCTTC.

This clone was recorded once. The chain has TRBV29-1 and TRBJ2-4; no definite D call. This CDR3 spans 13 amino acids. CDR1 is SQVTM, CDR2 ANQGSEA, per germline. The V end was cut by 1 base, the J end by 5 bases, with 9 bases between. The CDR3 reads CSVEVVGQNIQYF. In DNA, the CDR3 is TGCAGCGTTGAAGTGGTAGGACAAAACATTCAGTACTTC.

The chain is built from TRBV4-2 and TRBJ1-2, with 8 bases identical to TRBD1. The ends lost 5 bases at V and 3 bases at J; junction bases unmatched: 5. Germline CDR1 reads LGHNA; CDR2 reads YNFKEQ. CDR3 length equals 14 residues. In DNA form, the CDR3 reads TGTGCCAGCAGCAGCCCAGGGGGCGACTATGGCTACACCTTC. It is translated as CASSSPGGDYGYTF.

The CDR3 here is CASSPPRNTGELFF. In DNA form, the CDR3 reads TGTGCCAGCAGCCCCCCTAGGAACACCGGGGAGCTGTTTTTT. The chain is built from TRBV7-3 and TRBJ2-2, with D unclear. The V gene lost 5 bases and the J gene lost 1 base, with 8 bases spanning the gap. Germline CDR1 is SGHTA and CDR2 is FQGTGA. The CDR3 sequence is 14 residues long.

This clone was seen ten or more times. The V and J genes are TRBV7-2 and TRBJ2-6; perhaps TRBD1 as D (6 bases). Trimming shortened V by 6 bases and J by 0 bases, and 12 bases separated the two germline ends. CDR1 and CDR2 from the germline V gene are SGHTA and FQGNSA. There are 16 residues in the CDR3. This CDR3 is CASRIDRSSGANVLTF. CDR3 coding DNA: TGTGCCAGCAGGATCGACAGGAGCTCTGGGGCCAACGTCCTGACTTTC.

Concerning this clone itself: Other DNA sequences within the sample encode an identical CDR3. The V call is TRBV28, the J call TRBJ2-7, with 8 bases that match TRBD2. The trim removed 2 bases at V and 3 bases at J, leaving 9 bases unmatched. The CDR3 spans 16 residues. Germline CDR1 and CDR2: MDHEN and SYDVKM. The CDR3 loop is CASSLLIAGNLYEQYF. In DNA, the CDR3 is TGTGCCAGCAGTTTACTGATAGCGGGGAATCTCTACGAGCAGTACTTC.

V and J are TRBV5-3 and TRBJ2-7, with D uncertain. TRBV5-3 is placed among ORFs of uncertain function. The CDR3 is made up of 13 amino acids. Trimming stripped 8 bases from V and 6 bases from J, with 18 bases between. In nucleotides, the CDR3 is TGTGCCAGCAGCCCGACCCGTTGGACCGAGCAGTACTTC. Protein product: CASSPTRWTEQYF.

In this sample, this clone turned up many times. The chain combines TRBV5-1 with TRBJ1-5; D not resolved. Per the germline V gene, CDR1 is SGHRS and CDR2 is YFSETQ. The ends were cut back, 0 bases at V and 2 bases at J, with 9 bases in the middle. The CDR3 loop spans 15 amino acids. CDR3 sequence reads: CASSLAGGGNQPQHF. Written as DNA, the CDR3 is TGCGCCAGCAGCTTGGCCGGCGGGGGCAATCAGCCCCAGCATTTT. The whole variable domain, filled in from reference TRBV5-1 and TRBJ1-5, reads KAGVTQTPRYLIKTRGQQVTLSCSPISGHRSVSWYQQTPGQGLQFLFEYFSETQRNKGNFPGRFSGRQFSNSRSEMNVSTLELGDSALYLCASSLAGGGNQPQHFGDGTRLSIL.

The chain uses TRBV28 and TRBJ2-5, with 8 bases matching TRBD2. The J call is uncertain, as TRBJ2-7 better fits the DNA end. In germline, CDR1 is MDHEN, CDR2 SYDVKM. This CDR3 spans 14 amino acids. This CDR3 reads CASTSPGLVYEQYF. The CDR3 DNA reads TGTGCCAGCACCTCACCGGGACTAGTCTACGAGCAGTACTTC.

In its sample, this clone was seen once. This sequence is one base from a far larger clone and is likely a read error. This chain uses TRBV9 with TRBJ2-1; maybe TRBD2 (6 bases). CDR3 length equals 15 residues. Germline CDR1 is SGDLS and CDR2 is YYNGEE. The chain's CDR3 is CASSVDSGPNNERFF. The CDR3 bases are TGTGCCAGCAGCGTAGATAGCGGCCCCAACAATGAGCGGTTCTTC.

With respect to this clone: Given a much more abundant clone one base away, this may be a read error. The CDR3 sequence: CARSPKGQGGGEQYF. CDR3 nucleotide sequence: TGCGCCCGCAGCCCGAAGGGACAGGGAGGGGGCGAGCAGTACTTC. The gene calls are TRBV5-1 and TRBJ2-7; 9 bases agree with TRBD1. Germline V gene data show CDR1 as SGHRS and CDR2 as YFSETQ. CDR3 size: 15 residues.

By sample share, this clone is medium-sized. The chain links TRBV30 to TRBJ2-5, with D hard to call. Trimming took 0 bases from V and 2 from J, leaving 4 bases between them. From germline, CDR1 is GTSNPN and CDR2 SVGIG (reference sequence). This CDR3 spans 12 amino acids. CDR3 sequence: CAWSVQQETQYF. The CDR3 nucleotides are TGTGCCTGGAGTGTACAGCAAGAGACCCAGTACTTC.

The rearrangement joins TRBV30 to TRBJ2-7, with 10 positions matching TRBD2. V was clipped by 2 bases and J by 3 bases; unmatched bases: 4. CDR3 length: 14 residues. CDR1 and CDR2 from the germline V gene are GTSNPN and SVGIG (reference sequence). The CDR3 loop reads CAWSRLAGSYEQYF. The DNA of the CDR3 is TGTGCCTGGAGTAGACTAGCGGGCAGCTACGAGCAGTACTTC.

This clone was counted only a few times. The chain carries TRBV5-4 and TRBJ1-2, with a tentative D call TRBD1 (5 bases). This CDR3 contains 13 residues. Trimming pared 2 bases from V and 6 bases from J, leaving 11 bases between. CDR1 is SGHNT, CDR2 YYREEE, per germline (reference sequence). The CDR3 DNA reads as TGTGCCAGCAGCTTAGGGGATTCAGATGGCTACACCTTC. Residues: CASSLGDSDGYTF.

This clone was found many times. The V and J genes are TRBV18 and TRBJ1-6; 9 bases map to TRBD1. V lost 4 bases and J lost 8; bases outside the gene matches: 0. Germline lookup yields CDR1 KGHSH and CDR2 LQKENI. CDR3 length equals 13 residues. The CDR3 nucleotides read TGTGCCAGCTCACGGGACAGGGATTCACCCCTCCACTTT. Its translation is CASSRDRDSPLHF.